Presented here are 6 T cell receptor beta chains from one specimen sequenced in a study of cytomegalovirus exposure and HLA in healthy donors. A multiplex PCR was run with 60 Vbeta primers and 13 Jbeta primers. Assay: immunoSEQ multiplex PCR; the TCRdb copy retains only in-frame clones and omits some. The sample has approximately 100,000 clones; about 64% are singletons. Material: PBMCs. The receptors stem from a female donor in good health and CMV-seronegative.

The chain carries TRBV7-9 and TRBJ2-1; D is perhaps TRBD2 (5 bases). Germline CDR1 is SEHNR and CDR2 is FQNEAQ (reference sequence). This CDR3 has 16 residues. The germline V and J ends were trimmed by 5 bases and 4 bases, with 18 bases remaining between them. CDR3 nucleotide sequence: TGTGCCAGCAGCGCCGAGGTAAGCGGCAGATACAATGAGCAGTTCTTC. Residues: CASSAEVSGRYNEQFF.

The chain uses TRBV5-1 and TRBJ2-3; 7 bases match TRBD2. The V and J ends lost 3 bases and 2 bases, in that order; junction bases with no gene match: 6. Germline CDR1 reads SGHRS; CDR2 reads YFSETQ. The CDR3 length is 15 residues. The chain's CDR3 is CASSWSSGSTDTQYF. The CDR3 region has the DNA TGCGCCAGCAGCTGGTCTAGCGGTTCCACAGATACGCAGTATTTT.

The V call is TRBV7-3, the J call TRBJ1-3; possible D gene TRBD1, 5 bases. V shed 2 bases and J shed 2 bases, with 7 bases lying between them. Germline CDR1 and CDR2: SGHTA and FQGTGA. This CDR3 comprises 14 residues. The CDR3 DNA reads as TGTGCCAGCAGCTTAGGGGCCACTGGAAACACCATATATTTT. Its protein product is CASSLGATGNTIYF.

The gene calls are TRBV6-1 and TRBJ2-1; D might be TRBD1 (6 bases). CDR3 length: 16 amino acids. Germline V gives CDR1 MNHNS, CDR2 SASEGT. V lost 0 bases and J lost 3, with 12 bases in between. The CDR3 protein is CASSEALQGFYNEQFF. In DNA form, the CDR3 reads TGTGCCAGCAGTGAAGCGCTACAGGGCTTCTACAATGAGCAGTTCTTC.

The V gene is TRBV19, the J gene TRBJ2-1; 7 bases map to TRBD1. The germline CDR1 and CDR2 sequences are LNHDA and SQIVND (reference sequence). Germline trimming cut 6 bases from V and 9 bases from J; bases unmatched to any gene: 17. This CDR3 is built from 16 residues. The CDR3 nucleotides read TGTGCCAGTAGGAACCGCGAGACAGGGTATGGCGGTGAGCAGTTCTTC. Residues: CASRNRETGYGGEQFF.

To note about this clone: The junction does not match germline at one end; this may be a read error. The chain joins TRBV7-2 to TRBJ2-5, with TRBD2 identical over 8 bases. Per the germline V gene, CDR1 is SGHTA and CDR2 is FQGNSA. There are 14 residues in the CDR3. CDR3 coding DNA: TGTGCCAGCAGCCTAGCGGGCTCACAAGAGACCCAGTACTTC. Translating gives CASSLAGSQETQYF.